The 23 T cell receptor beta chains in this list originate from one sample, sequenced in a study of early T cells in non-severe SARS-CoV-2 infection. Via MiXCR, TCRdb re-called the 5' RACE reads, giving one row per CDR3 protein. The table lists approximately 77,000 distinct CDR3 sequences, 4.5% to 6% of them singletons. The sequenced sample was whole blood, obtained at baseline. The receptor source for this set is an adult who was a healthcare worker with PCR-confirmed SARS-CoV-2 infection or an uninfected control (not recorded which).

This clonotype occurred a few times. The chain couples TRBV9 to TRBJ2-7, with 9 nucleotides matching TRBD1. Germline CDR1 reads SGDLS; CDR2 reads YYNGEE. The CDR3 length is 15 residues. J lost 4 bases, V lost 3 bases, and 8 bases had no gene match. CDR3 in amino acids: CASSGAGTGTYEQYF. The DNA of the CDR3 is TGTGCCAGCAGCGGAGCCGGGACAGGGACATACGAGCAGTACTTC.

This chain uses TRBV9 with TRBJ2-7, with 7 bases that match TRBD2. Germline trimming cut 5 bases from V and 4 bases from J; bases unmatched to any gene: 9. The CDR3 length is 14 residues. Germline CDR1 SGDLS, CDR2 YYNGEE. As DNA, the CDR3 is TGTGCCAGCAGTCAGGGCGGGAGTAGGTACGAGCAGTACTTC. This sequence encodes CASSQGGSRYEQYF. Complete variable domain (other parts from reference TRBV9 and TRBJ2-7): DSGVTQTPKHLITATGQRVTLRCSPRSGDLSVYWYQQSLDQGLQFLIQYYNGEERAKGNILERFSAQQFPDLHSELNLSSLELGDSALYFCASSQGGSRYEQYFGPGTRLTVT.

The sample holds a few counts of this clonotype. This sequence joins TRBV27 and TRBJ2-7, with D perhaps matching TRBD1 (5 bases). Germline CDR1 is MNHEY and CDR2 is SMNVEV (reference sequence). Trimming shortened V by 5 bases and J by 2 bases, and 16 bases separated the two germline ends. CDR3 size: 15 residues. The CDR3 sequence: CASSLSNWGPYEQYF. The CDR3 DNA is TGTGCCAGCAGTCTCTCAAATTGGGGCCCCTACGAGCAGTACTTC.

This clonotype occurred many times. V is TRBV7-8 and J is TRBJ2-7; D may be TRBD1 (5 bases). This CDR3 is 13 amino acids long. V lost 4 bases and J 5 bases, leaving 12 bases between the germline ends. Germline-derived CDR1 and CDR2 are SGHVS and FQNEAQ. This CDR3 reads CASSSNRLHEQYF. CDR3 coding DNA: TGTGCCAGCAGCTCCAACAGGTTACACGAGCAGTACTTC. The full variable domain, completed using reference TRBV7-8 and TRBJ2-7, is GAGVSQSPRYKVAKRGQDVALRCDPISGHVSLFWYQQALGQGPEFLTYFQNEAQLDKSGLPSDRFFAERPEGSVSTLKIQRTQQEDSAVYLCASSSNRLHEQYFGPGTRLTVT.

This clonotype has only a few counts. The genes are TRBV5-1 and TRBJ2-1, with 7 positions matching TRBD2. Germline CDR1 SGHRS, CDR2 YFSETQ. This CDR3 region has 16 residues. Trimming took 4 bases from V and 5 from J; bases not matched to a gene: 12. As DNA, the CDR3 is TGCGCCAGCAGCCTAAACCCAGGACTAGAGAACAATGAGCAGTTCTTC. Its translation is CASSLNPGLENNEQFF. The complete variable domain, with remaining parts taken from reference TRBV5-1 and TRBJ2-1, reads KAGVTQTPRYLIKTRGQQVTLSCSPISGHRSVSWYQQTPGQGLQFLFEYFSETQRNKGNFPGRFSGRQFSNSRSEMNVSTLELGDSALYLCASSLNPGLENNEQFFGPGTRLTVL.

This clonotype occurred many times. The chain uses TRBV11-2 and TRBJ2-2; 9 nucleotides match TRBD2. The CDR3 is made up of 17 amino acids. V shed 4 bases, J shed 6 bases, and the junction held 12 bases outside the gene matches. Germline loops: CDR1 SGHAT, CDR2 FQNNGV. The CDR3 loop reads CASSSFGGRASAGELFF. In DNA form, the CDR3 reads TGTGCCAGCAGCTCCTTCGGCGGGAGGGCTTCCGCCGGGGAGCTGTTTTTT.

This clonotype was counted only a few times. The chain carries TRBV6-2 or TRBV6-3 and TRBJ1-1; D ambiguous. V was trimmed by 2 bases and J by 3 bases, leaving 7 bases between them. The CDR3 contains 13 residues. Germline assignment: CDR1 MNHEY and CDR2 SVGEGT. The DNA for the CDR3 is TGTGCCAGCAGTTACGCTGCGTACACTGAAGCTTTCTTT. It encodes CASSYAAYTEAFF.

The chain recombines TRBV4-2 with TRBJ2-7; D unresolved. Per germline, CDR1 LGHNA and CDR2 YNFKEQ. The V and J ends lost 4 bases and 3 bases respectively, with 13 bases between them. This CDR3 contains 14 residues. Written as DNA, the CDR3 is TGTGCCAGCAGCCCCCGGTCTGGAAACTACGAGCAGTACTTC. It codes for CASSPRSGNYEQYF.

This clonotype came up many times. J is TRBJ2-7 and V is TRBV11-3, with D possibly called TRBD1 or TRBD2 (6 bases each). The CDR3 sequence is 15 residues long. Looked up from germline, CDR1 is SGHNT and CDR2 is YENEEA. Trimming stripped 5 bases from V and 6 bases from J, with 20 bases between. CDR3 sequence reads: CASSPRGLRSGEQYF. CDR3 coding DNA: TGTGCCAGCAGCCCCCGGGGGCTCAGAAGCGGCGAGCAGTACTTC.

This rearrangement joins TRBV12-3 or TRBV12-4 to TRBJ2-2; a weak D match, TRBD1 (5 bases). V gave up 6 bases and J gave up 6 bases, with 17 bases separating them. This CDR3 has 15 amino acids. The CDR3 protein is CASSHPVGRPGELFF. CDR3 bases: TGTGCCAGCAGCCACCCCGTGGGGCGGCCCGGGGAGCTGTTTTTT.

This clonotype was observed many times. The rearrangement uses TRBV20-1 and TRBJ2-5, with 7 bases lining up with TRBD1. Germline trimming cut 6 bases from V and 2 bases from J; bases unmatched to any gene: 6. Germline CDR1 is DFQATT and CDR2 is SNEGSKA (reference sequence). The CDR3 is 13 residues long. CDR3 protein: CSARRQGQETQYF. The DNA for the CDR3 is TGCAGTGCCCGCAGACAGGGACAAGAGACCCAGTACTTC.

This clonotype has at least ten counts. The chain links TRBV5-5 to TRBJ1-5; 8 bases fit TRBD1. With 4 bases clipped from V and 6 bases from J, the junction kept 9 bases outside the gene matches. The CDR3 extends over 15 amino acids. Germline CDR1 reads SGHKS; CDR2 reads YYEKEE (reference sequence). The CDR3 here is CASSPGQGERQPQHF. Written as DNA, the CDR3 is TGTGCCAGCAGCCCCGGACAGGGAGAGCGTCAGCCCCAGCATTTT.

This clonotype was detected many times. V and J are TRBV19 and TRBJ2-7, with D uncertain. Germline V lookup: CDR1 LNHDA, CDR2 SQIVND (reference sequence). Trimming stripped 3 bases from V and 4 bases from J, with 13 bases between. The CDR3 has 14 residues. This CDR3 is CASSIGRSSYEQYF. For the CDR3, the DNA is TGTGCCAGTAGTATTGGACGTTCCTCGTACGAGCAGTACTTC.

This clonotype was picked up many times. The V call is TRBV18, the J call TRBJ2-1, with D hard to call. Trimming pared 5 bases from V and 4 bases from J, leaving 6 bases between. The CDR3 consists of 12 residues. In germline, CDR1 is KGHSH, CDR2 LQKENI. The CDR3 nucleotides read TGTGCCAGCTCAACAGATTACAATGAGCAGTTCTTC. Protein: CASSTDYNEQFF.

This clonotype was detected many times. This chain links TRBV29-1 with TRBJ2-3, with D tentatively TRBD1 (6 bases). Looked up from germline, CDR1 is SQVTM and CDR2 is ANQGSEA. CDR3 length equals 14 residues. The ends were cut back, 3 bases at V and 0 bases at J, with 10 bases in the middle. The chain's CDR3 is CSVDRGISTDTQYF. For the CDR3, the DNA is TGCAGCGTTGACAGGGGTATTAGCACAGATACGCAGTATTTT.

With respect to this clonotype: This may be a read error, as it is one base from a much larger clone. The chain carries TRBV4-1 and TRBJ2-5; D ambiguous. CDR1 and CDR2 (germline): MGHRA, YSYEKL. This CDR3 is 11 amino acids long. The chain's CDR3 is CTSSQGETQYF. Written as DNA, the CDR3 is TGCACCAGCAGCCAAGGGGAGACCCAGTACTTC.

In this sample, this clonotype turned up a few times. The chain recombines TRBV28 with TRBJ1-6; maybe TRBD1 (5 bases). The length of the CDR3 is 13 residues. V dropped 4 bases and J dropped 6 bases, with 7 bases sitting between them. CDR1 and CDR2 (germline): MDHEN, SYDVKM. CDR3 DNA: TGTGCCAGCAGTTCCGACAGTAATTCACCCCTCCACTTT. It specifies CASSSDSNSPLHF.

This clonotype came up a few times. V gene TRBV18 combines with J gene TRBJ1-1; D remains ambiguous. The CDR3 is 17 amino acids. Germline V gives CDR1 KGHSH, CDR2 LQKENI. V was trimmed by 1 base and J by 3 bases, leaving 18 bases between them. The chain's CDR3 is CASSPRAYSPGDTEAFF. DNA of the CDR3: TGTGCCAGCTCACCACGGGCGTATTCACCTGGAGACACTGAAGCTTTCTTT. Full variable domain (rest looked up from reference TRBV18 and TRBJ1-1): NAGVMQNPRHLVRRRGQEARLRCSPMKGHSHVYWYRQLPEEGLKFMVYLQKENIIDESGMPKERFSAEFPKEGPSILRIQQVVRGDSAAYFCASSPRAYSPGDTEAFFGQGTRLTVV.

The CDR3 loop reads CASSSMPGTDTQYF. Written as DNA, the CDR3 is TGTGCCAGCAGCTCTATGCCAGGCACAGATACGCAGTATTTT. This chain links TRBV5-4 with TRBJ2-3; D unresolved. Germline V gene data show CDR1 as SGHNT and CDR2 as YYREEE (reference sequence). V gave up 3 bases and J gave up 1 base, with 9 bases separating them. This CDR3 spans 14 amino acids.

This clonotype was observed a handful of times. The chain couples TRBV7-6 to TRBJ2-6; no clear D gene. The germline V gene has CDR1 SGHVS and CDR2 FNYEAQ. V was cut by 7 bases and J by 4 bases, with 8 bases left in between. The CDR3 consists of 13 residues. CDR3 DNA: TGTGCCAGCATCGCGGCGGGGGCCAACGTCCTGACTTTC. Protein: CASIAAGANVLTF.

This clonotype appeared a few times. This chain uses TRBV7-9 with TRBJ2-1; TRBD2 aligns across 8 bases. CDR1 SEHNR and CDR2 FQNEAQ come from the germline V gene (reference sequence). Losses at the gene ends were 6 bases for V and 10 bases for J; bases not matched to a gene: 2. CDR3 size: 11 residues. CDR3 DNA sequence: TGTGCCAGCAGTTCTAGCGGGGAGCAGTTCTTC. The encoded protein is CASSSSGEQFF.

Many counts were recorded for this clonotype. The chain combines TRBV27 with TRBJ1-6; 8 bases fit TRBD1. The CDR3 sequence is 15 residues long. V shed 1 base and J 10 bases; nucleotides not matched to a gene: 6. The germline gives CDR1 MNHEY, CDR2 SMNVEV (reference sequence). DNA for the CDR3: TGTGCCAGCAGTTTATGGACAGGGCGGTCCTCACCCCTCCACTTT. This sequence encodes CASSLWTGRSSPLHF.

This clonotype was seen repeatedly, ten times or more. Written as DNA, the CDR3 is TGTGCCAGCAGTTTAACCCAGGGGAGTGGCTACACCTTC. As protein: CASSLTQGSGYTF. The chain is built from TRBV27 and TRBJ1-2, with TRBD1 as a possible D gene (6 bases). Germline CDR1 reads MNHEY; CDR2 reads SMNVEV (reference sequence). Deletions cut 2 bases from V and 7 bases from J, with 11 bases between. This CDR3 has 13 amino acids.